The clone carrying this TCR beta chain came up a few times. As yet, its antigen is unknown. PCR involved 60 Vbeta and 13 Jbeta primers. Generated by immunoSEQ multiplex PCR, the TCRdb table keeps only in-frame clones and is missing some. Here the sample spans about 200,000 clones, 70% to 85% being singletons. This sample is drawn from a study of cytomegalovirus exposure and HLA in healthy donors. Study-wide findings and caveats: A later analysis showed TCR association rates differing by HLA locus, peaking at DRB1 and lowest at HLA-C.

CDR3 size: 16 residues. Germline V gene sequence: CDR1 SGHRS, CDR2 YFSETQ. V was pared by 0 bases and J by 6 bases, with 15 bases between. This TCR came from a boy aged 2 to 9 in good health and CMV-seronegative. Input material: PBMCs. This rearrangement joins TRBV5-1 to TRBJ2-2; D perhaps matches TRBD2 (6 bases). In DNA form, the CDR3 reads TGCGCCAGCAGCTTGGGGGGCTACACGGGAGCCGGGGAGCTGTTTTTT. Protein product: CASSLGGYTGAGELFF.